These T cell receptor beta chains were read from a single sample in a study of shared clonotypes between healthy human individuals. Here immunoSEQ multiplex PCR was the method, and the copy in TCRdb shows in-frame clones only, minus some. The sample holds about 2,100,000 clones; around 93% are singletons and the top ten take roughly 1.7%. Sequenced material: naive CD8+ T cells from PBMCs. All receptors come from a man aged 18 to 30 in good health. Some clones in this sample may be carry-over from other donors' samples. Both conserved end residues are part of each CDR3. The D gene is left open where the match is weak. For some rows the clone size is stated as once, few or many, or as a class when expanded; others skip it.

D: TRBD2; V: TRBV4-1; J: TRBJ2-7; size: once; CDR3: CASSPVLADLYEQYF; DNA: TGCGCCAGCAGCCCAGTACTAGCGGACCTTTACGAGCAGTACTTC
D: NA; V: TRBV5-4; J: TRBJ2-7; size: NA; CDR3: CASSFLGSYEQYF; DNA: TGTGCCAGCAGCTTTTTAGGATCCTACGAGCAGTACTTC
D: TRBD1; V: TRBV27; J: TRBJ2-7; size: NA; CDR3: CATSIATGTYEQYF; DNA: TGTGCCACTTCAATAGCGACAGGGACCTACGAGCAGTACTTC
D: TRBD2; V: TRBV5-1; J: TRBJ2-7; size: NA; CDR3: CASSVDLLAGGQYEQYF; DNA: TGCGCCAGCAGCGTAGACTTGTTAGCGGGAGGGCAATACGAGCAGTACTTC
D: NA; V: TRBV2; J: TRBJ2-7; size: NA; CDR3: CASLPGLGPDPSSYEQYF; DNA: TGTGCCAGCCTCCCGGGGTTGGGGCCGGACCCGAGCTCCTACGAGCAGTACTTC
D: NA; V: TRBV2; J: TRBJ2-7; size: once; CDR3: CASGKGGSSYEQYF; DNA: TGTGCCAGCGGGAAAGGCGGCAGCTCCTACGAGCAGTACTTC
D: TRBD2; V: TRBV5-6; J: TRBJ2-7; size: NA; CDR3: CASTPVASGSYEQYF; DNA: TGTGCCAGCACCCCCGTCGCTAGCGGATCCTACGAGCAGTACTTC
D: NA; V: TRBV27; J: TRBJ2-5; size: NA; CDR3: CASSLSDWGETQYF; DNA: TGTGCCAGCAGTTTATCGGATTGGGGAGAGACCCAGTACTTC
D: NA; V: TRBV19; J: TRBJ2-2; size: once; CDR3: CASSKELPGLFF; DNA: TGTGCCAGTAGTAAGGAACTCCCCGGGCTGTTTTTT
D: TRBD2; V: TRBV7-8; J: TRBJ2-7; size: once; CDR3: CASSSSGTSYEQYF; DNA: TGTGCCAGCAGCTCTAGCGGTACCTCTTACGAGCAGTACTTC
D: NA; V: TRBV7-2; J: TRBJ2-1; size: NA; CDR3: CASSLRPGVSYNEQFF; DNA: TGTGCCAGCAGCTTGCGCCCGGGTGTCTCCTACAATGAGCAGTTCTTC
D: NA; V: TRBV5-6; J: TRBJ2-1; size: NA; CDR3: CASSLDMSGSAQFF; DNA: TGTGCCAGCAGCTTGGATATGTCTGGGAGCGCGCAGTTCTTC
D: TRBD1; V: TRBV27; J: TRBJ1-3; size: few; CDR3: CASSPLPPTGGGNTIYF; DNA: TGTGCCAGCAGTCCCCTCCCACCAACAGGGGGGGGAAACACCATATATTTT
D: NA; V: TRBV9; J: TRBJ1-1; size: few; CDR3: CASSPEDGGHVEAFF; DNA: TGTGCCAGCAGCCCTGAGGACGGGGGGCACGTTGAAGCTTTCTTT
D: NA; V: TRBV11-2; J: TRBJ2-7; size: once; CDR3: CASSPPVAYEQYF; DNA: TGTGCCAGCAGCCCCCCGGTGGCGTACGAGCAGTACTTC
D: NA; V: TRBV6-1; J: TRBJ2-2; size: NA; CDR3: CASSELPGTGNTGELFF; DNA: TGTGCCAGCAGTGAGCTACCCGGGACGGGGAACACCGGGGAGCTGTTTTTT
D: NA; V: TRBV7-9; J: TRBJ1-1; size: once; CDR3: CASSPAGTFF; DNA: TGTGCCAGCAGCCCCGCCGGGACTTTCTTT
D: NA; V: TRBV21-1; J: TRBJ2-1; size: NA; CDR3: CASSKPVWTAYNEQFF; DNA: TGTGCCAGCAGCAAGCCCGTGTGGACCGCCTACAATGAGCAGTTCTTC
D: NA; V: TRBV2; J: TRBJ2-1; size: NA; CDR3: CASSRGVGNEQFF; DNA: TGTGCCAGCAGTCGAGGTGTTGGGAATGAGCAGTTCTTC
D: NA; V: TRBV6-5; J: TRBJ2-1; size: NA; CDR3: CASSYRVSYNEQFF; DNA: TGTGCCAGCAGTTACAGGGTCTCCTACAATGAGCAGTTCTTC
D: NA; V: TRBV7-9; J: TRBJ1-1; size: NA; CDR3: CASSVPGTGNTEAFF; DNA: TGTGCCAGCAGCGTCCCCGGGACTGGGAACACTGAAGCTTTCTTT
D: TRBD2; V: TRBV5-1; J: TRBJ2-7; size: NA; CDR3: CASSPVPVREGIQYF; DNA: TGCGCCAGCAGCCCCGTTCCCGTGCGGGAGGGAATACAGTACTTC
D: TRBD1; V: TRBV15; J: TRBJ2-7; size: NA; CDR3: CATSRGQGSDEQYF; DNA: TGTGCCACCAGCAGAGGACAGGGGAGCGACGAGCAGTACTTC
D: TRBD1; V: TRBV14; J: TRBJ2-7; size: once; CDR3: CASSQGTGNFYEQYF; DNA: TGTGCCAGCAGCCAGGGGACAGGGAATTTCTACGAGCAGTACTTC
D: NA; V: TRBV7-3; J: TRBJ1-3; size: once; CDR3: CASSLTQGRTLFFSGNTIYF; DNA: TGTGCCAGCAGCTTAACGCAGGGGCGAACCTTATTTTTCTCTGGAAACACCATATATTTT
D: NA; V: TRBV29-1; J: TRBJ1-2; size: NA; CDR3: CSVEGDFREDYGYTF; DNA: TGCAGCGTTGAAGGGGATTTTAGGGAGGACTATGGCTACACCTTC
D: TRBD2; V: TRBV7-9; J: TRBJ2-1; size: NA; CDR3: CASSLGVAGAVGNEQFF; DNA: TGTGCCAGCAGCTTAGGGGTAGCGGGAGCCGTGGGCAATGAGCAGTTCTTC
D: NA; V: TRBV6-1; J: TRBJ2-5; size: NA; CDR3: CASWGPVARETQYF; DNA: TGTGCCAGCTGGGGGCCCGTTGCGCGAGAGACCCAGTACTTC
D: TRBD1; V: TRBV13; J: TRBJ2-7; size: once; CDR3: CASSSGQGASWDEQYF; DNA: TGTGCCAGCAGCTCAGGACAGGGGGCTTCCTGGGACGAGCAGTACTTC
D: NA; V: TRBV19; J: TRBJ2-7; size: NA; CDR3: CASSITATSSYEQYF; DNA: TGTGCCAGTAGTATCACGGCTACGAGCTCCTACGAGCAGTACTTC
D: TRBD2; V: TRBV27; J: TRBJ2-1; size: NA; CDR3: CASSLLSGRGPNEQFF; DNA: TGTGCCAGCAGTTTACTGAGCGGGAGGGGCCCCAATGAGCAGTTCTTC
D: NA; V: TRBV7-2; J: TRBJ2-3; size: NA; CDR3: CASSLAGMGTDTQYF; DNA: TGTGCCAGCAGCTTAGCGGGTATGGGCACAGATACGCAGTATTTT
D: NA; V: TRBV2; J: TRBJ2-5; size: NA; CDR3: CASSEIGGLETQYF; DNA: TGTGCCAGCAGTGAAATCGGAGGTTTAGAGACCCAGTACTTC
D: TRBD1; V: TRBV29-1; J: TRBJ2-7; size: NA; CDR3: CSVRTPGQGAYEQYF; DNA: TGCAGCGTTCGGACTCCGGGACAGGGGGCCTACGAGCAGTACTTC
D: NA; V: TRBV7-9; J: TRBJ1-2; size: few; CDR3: CASSQEVSGISTGYTF; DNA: TGTGCCAGCAGCCAAGAGGTTTCAGGGATTAGTACTGGCTACACCTTC
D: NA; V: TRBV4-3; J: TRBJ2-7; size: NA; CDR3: CASSQDWDGNSYEQYF; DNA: TGCGCCAGCAGCCAAGATTGGGACGGAAACTCCTACGAGCAGTACTTC
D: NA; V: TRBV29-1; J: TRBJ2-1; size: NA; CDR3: CSVTDLGAYNEQFF; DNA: TGCAGCGTTACGGACCTCGGGGCCTACAATGAGCAGTTCTTC
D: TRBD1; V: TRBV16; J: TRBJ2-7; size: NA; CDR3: CASSQSDRWYF; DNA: TGTGCCAGCAGCCAATCGGACAGGTGGTACTTC
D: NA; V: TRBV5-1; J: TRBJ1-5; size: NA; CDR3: CASSLVGAGQPQHF; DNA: TGCGCCAGCAGCTTGGTGGGGGCAGGGCAGCCCCAGCATTTT
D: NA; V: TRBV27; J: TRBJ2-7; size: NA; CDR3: CASLPRRSTEHTGEAYEQYF; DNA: TGTGCCAGCCTTCCTCGACGGTCCACAGAACATACCGGCGAGGCCTACGAGCAGTACTTC
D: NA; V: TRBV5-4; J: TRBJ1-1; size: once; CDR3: CASSLGPRDMNTEAFF; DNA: TGTGCCAGCAGCTTGGGCCCCCGGGACATGAACACTGAAGCTTTCTTT
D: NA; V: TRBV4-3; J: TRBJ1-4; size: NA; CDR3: CASGGKRGFNEKLFF; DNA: TGCGCCAGCGGGGGAAAACGGGGATTTAATGAAAAACTGTTTTTT
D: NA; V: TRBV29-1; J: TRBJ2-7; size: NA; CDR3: CSVELWGEQYF; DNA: TGCAGCGTTGAACTATGGGGAGAGCAGTACTTC
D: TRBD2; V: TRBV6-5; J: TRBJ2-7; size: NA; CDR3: CASRGSGAYEQYF; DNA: TGTGCCAGCAGGGGAAGCGGGGCCTACGAGCAGTACTTC
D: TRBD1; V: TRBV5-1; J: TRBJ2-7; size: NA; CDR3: CASRSGTAYEQYF; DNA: TGCGCCAGCAGATCCGGGACAGCCTACGAGCAGTACTTC
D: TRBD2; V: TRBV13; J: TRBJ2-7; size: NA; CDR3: CASSLRPSGSKYEQYF; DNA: TGTGCCAGCAGCTTACGGCCTAGCGGGAGTAAATACGAGCAGTACTTC
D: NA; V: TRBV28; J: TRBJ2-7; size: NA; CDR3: CASTYRVRGGDEQYF; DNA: TGTGCCAGCACCTACCGGGTCCGCGGGGGCGACGAGCAGTACTTC
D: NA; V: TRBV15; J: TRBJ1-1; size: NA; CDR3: CATSKGMNTEAFF; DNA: TGTGCCACCAGCAAGGGTATGAACACTGAAGCTTTCTTT
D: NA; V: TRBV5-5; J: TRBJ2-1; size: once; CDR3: CASSLADSSYNEQFF; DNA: TGTGCCAGCAGCTTGGCGGACAGCTCCTACAATGAGCAGTTCTTC
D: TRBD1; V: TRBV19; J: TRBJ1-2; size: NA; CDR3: CASSIRQGYYGYTF; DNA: TGTGCCAGTAGTATAAGACAGGGTTACTATGGCTACACCTTC
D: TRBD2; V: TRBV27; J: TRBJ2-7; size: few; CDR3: CASSLRLAGGYEQYF; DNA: TGTGCCAGCAGTTTACGGCTAGCGGGGGGCTACGAGCAGTACTTC
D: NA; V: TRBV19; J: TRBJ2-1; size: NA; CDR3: CASSEYWSSYNEQFF; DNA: TGTGCCAGTAGCGAGTACTGGAGCTCCTACAATGAGCAGTTCTTC
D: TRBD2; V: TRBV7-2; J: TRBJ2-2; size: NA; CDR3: CASNPHSGRGTGELFF; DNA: TGTGCCAGCAACCCTCATAGCGGGAGAGGCACCGGGGAGCTGTTTTTT